This passage covers 27 T cell receptor beta chains from one sample sequenced in a study of naive and memory T cell subsets. The beta constant-region primer was an equimolar mix of two oligonucleotides covering TRBC1 and TRBC2. The ligated cDNA underwent four PCR rounds using SP2 and nested alpha and beta constant-region primers. TCRdb re-analysed the UMI-ligation and nested PCR reads in MiXCR, keeping a single row per CDR3 protein. The repertoire includes about 120,000 distinct CDR3 sequences, 35% to 40% of them detected once, and 0.9% sits in the top ten. The sample consisted of central memory CD4+ T cells from blood. The receptors originated from a human donor in good health.

The rearrangement links TRBV15 to TRBJ2-3; TRBD1 matches at 11 bases. The junction had 9 bases not matched to a gene; V was cut back by 0 bases and J by 4 bases. There are 18 residues in the CDR3. Per the germline V gene, CDR1 is LNHNV and CDR2 is YYDKDF (reference sequence). CDR3 loop: CATSRDRGTGGRADTQYF. Here the CDR3 DNA reads TGTGCCACCAGCAGAGATAGAGGGACAGGGGGTCGGGCAGATACGCAGTATTTT.

V usage is TRBV28 and J usage is TRBJ2-5; maybe TRBD1 (6 bases). The germline V gene has CDR1 MDHEN and CDR2 SYDVKM. CDR3 size: 13 residues. V gave up 6 bases and J gave up 4 bases, with 12 bases separating them. The CDR3 loop reads CASRRTESETQYF. CDR3 in DNA: TGTGCCAGCAGGAGGACAGAATCAGAGACCCAGTACTTC.

In its sample, this clonotype was seen once. The chain recombines TRBV7-2 with TRBJ2-5; 9 bases align to TRBD2. The germline CDR1 and CDR2 sequences are SGHTA and FQGNSA. J lost 6 bases, V lost 4 bases, and 9 bases had no gene match. The CDR3 spans 15 residues. This CDR3 is CASSSSLAGAKTQYF. The DNA for the CDR3 is TGTGCCAGCAGCTCCTCCTTAGCGGGAGCGAAGACCCAGTACTTC. The complete variable domain, with remaining parts taken from reference TRBV7-2 and TRBJ2-5, reads GAGVSQSPSNKVTEKGKDVELRCDPISGHTALYWYRQSLGQGLEFLIYFQGNSAPDKSGLPSDRFSAERTGGSVSTLTIQRTQQEDSAVYLCASSSSLAGAKTQYFGPGTRLLVL.

The chain joins TRBV12-5 to TRBJ1-1, with TRBD1 matching over 9 bases. The CDR3 totals 16 residues. With V trimmed by 5 bases and J by 3 bases, 10 bases remained unmatched. In germline, CDR1 is LGHNT, CDR2 FRNRAP. CDR3 residues: CASGGGQGNSDTEAFF. In nucleotides, the CDR3 is TGTGCTAGTGGTGGGGGACAGGGTAACTCGGACACTGAAGCTTTCTTT.

The V gene is TRBV18, the J gene TRBJ2-3, with 7 bases fitting TRBD2. V gave up 4 bases and J gave up 0 bases; unmatched junction bases: 7. Germline V lookup: CDR1 KGHSH, CDR2 LQKENI. The length of the CDR3 is 16 residues. For the CDR3, the DNA is TGTGCCAGCTCACGGACCGGGCGGGGGAGCACAGATACGCAGTATTTT. This sequence encodes CASSRTGRGSTDTQYF.

V is TRBV12-3 or TRBV12-4 and J is TRBJ2-5; D ambiguous. Trimming removed 5 bases from V and 10 bases from J, with 11 bases in between. CDR3 length: 11 amino acids. The CDR3 reads CASSNSLVQYF. DNA of the CDR3: TGTGCCAGCAGTAACAGCTTAGTCCAGTACTTC.

Worth noting for this clonotype: This may arise from a read error, as a much more abundant clone is one base away. V is TRBV7-2 and J is TRBJ2-3, with 8 nucleotides matching TRBD2. CDR3 length equals 15 residues. The germline V gene has CDR1 SGHTA and CDR2 FQGNSA. This CDR3 reads CVSSQTGLVADTQYF. Written as DNA, the CDR3 is TGTGTCAGCAGCCAGACGGGACTAGTGGCAGATACGCAGTATTTT.

The chain recombines TRBV5-1 with TRBJ1-6, with D perhaps TRBD1 (6 bases). Trimming left V 4 bases short and J 9 bases short, with 17 bases between. Germline CDR1 is SGHRS and CDR2 is YFSETQ. The CDR3 spans 15 residues. This CDR3 reads CASSEDGQQFSPLHF. The DNA for the CDR3 is TGCGCCAGCAGCGAGGATGGACAGCAATTTTCACCCCTCCACTTT.

This clonotype showed up just a few times. The rearrangement joins TRBV27 to TRBJ2-3, with D possibly being TRBD2 (5 bases). Per germline, CDR1 MNHEY and CDR2 SMNVEV (reference sequence). CDR3 size: 17 residues. The V gene lost 5 bases and the J gene lost 6 bases, with 24 bases spanning the gap. The CDR3 region is CASSPRGVARVFDTQYF. Here the CDR3 DNA reads TGTGCCAGCAGTCCACGGGGTGTCGCCCGAGTTTTTGATACGCAGTATTTT.

The chain recombines TRBV7-2 with TRBJ2-7, with 7 nucleotides matching TRBD2. CDR1 and CDR2 from the germline V gene are SGHTA and FQGNSA. The V segment lost 3 bases and the J segment 4 bases; nucleotides outside the gene matches: 9. The CDR3 has 15 amino acids. The chain's CDR3 is CASSLGLPQRYEQYF. Written as DNA, the CDR3 is TGTGCCAGCAGCTTGGGACTACCACAACGGTACGAGCAGTACTTC.

In this sample, this clonotype turned up a few times. This rearrangement joins TRBV6-6 to TRBJ2-3, with 7 nucleotides matching TRBD1. The length of the CDR3 is 17 residues. Germline lookup yields CDR1 MNHNY and CDR2 SVGAGI (reference sequence). With V trimmed by 0 bases and J by 3 bases, 9 bases remained unmatched. The CDR3 DNA sequence: TGTGCCAGCAGTTACTCGCAGAACAGGGGTGGGACAGATACGCAGTATTTT. Its translation: CASSYSQNRGGTDTQYF.

V is TRBV27 and J is TRBJ2-7; 7 positions agree with TRBD1. V dropped 0 bases and J dropped 2; count of bases not matched to a gene: 4. Germline V gene sequence: CDR1 MNHEY, CDR2 SMNVEV (reference sequence). This CDR3 has 15 amino acids. CDR3 nucleotide sequence: TGTGCCAGCAGTTTATCCCGGGACAGCGCCTACGAGCAGTACTTC. Translation: CASSLSRDSAYEQYF.

The rearrangement links TRBV29-1 to TRBJ2-5, with D possibly being TRBD2 (6 bases). Germline V gene lookup returns CDR1 SQVTM and CDR2 ANQGSEA. V lost 7 bases and J 1 base, leaving 13 bases between the germline ends. The CDR3 spans 13 residues. CDR3 bases: TGCAGCGAACCCCTCGGGGGCCAAGAGACCCAGTACTTC. Translated: CSEPLGGQETQYF. The full variable domain, its missing parts supplied by reference TRBV29-1 and TRBJ2-5, is SAVISQKPSRDICQRGTSLTIQCQVDSQVTMMFWYRQQPGQSLTLIATANQGSEATYESGFVIDKFPISRPNLTFSTLTVSNMSPEDSSIYLCSEPLGGQETQYFGPGTRLLVL.

This clonotype showed up just a few times. This chain joins TRBV7-6 and TRBJ2-7; weak D call: TRBD1 (6 bases). Per germline, CDR1 SGHVS and CDR2 FNYEAQ. The CDR3 is 12 amino acids. The V and J ends lost 5 bases and 9 bases respectively, with 14 bases between them. The CDR3 DNA follows: TGTGCCAGCAGCCCAAGACAGGCGGCGCAGTACTTC. Translated: CASSPRQAAQYF.

V and J are TRBV4-1 and TRBJ1-3, with D unclear. The length of the CDR3 is 15 residues. Trimming stripped 1 base from V and 0 bases from J, with 7 bases between. The V gene's germline CDR1 is MGHRA and CDR2 YSYEKL. CDR3 in amino acids: CASSQAFSSGNTIYF. In DNA form, the CDR3 reads TGCGCCAGCAGCCAAGCCTTCTCCTCTGGAAACACCATATATTTT.

This clonotype turned up a few times. The V call is TRBV3-1, the J call TRBJ1-4; D is uncertain. The V gene lost 1 base and the J gene lost 7 bases, with 7 bases spanning the gap. Germline values: CDR1 LGHDT, CDR2 YNNKEL (reference sequence). The CDR3 totals 13 residues. The CDR3 loop is CASSQGLGEKLFF. The CDR3, as DNA: TGTGCCAGCAGCCAAGGCTTAGGTGAAAAACTGTTTTTT.

CDR3 nucleotides: TGTGCCAGCCTAACCGGGGCCACAGGAGGCAATCAGCCCCAGCATTTT. Protein: CASLTGATGGNQPQHF. The chain couples TRBV28 to TRBJ1-5; maybe TRBD1 (5 bases). Trimming shortened V by 8 bases and J by 2 bases, and 19 bases separated the two germline ends. The germline CDR1 and CDR2 sequences are MDHEN and SYDVKM. The CDR3 is made up of 16 amino acids.

V usage is TRBV14 and J usage is TRBJ2-1; TRBD2 is a possible D gene (6 bases). The V end lost 4 bases, the J end lost 3 bases, and 10 bases lay between the germline ends. CDR1 is SGHDN and CDR2 is FVKESK in the germline V gene. The CDR3 is 14 residues long. The CDR3 loop is CASSRERVYNEQFF. The CDR3 nucleotides are TGTGCCAGCAGCCGAGAGCGGGTCTACAATGAGCAGTTCTTC. The whole variable domain, remainder taken from reference TRBV14 and TRBJ2-1, is EAGVTQFPSHSVIEKGQTVTLRCDPISGHDNLYWYRRVMGKEIKFLLHFVKESKQDESGMPNNRFLAERTGGTYSTLKVQPAELEDSGVYFCASSRERVYNEQFFGPGTRLTVL.

This rearrangement joins TRBV6-5 to TRBJ1-4; weak D call: TRBD1 (6 bases). The V gene lost 2 bases and the J gene lost 5 bases, with 9 bases spanning the gap. Per the germline V gene, CDR1 is MNHEY and CDR2 is SVGAGI. The CDR3 extends over 14 amino acids. CDR3 nucleotide sequence: TGTGCCAGCAGTTACGGGGGGGCAAATGAAAAACTGTTTTTT. It yields the protein CASSYGGANEKLFF.

V usage is TRBV19 and J usage is TRBJ1-2, with 7 bases aligning to TRBD1. The CDR3 has 15 residues. Germline V gene data show CDR1 as LNHDA and CDR2 as SQIVND (reference sequence). The trim removed 3 bases at V and 3 bases at J, leaving 7 bases unmatched. The CDR3 DNA reads TGTGCCAGTAGTATGAGAAATGACAGGGACTATGGCTACACCTTC. Residues: CASSMRNDRDYGYTF.

This clonotype came up a few times. The chain joins TRBV29-1 to TRBJ1-1; 9 nucleotides agree with TRBD1. V lost 4 bases to trimming and J lost 4 bases; unmatched junction nucleotides: 13. The CDR3 extends over 16 amino acids. Germline assignment: CDR1 SQVTM and CDR2 ANQGSEA. The DNA of the CDR3 is TGCAGCGTTGGAAACCCACAGGGGGCGGCTGGCACTGAAGCTTTCTTT. Translating gives CSVGNPQGAAGTEAFF.

The rearrangement joins TRBV20-1 to TRBJ2-5; TRBD2 matches 7 bases. Germline V CDR1 and CDR2: DFQATT, SNEGSKA (reference sequence). This CDR3 has 14 residues. V shed 6 bases, J shed 5 bases, and the junction held 12 bases outside the gene matches. CDR3 DNA: TGCAGTGCCAGCGAGAAGCGGGAAGGGGAGACCCAGTACTTC. Protein product: CSASEKREGETQYF.

The chain combines TRBV12-3 or TRBV12-4 with TRBJ2-3, with 8 bases matching TRBD2. V trimming: 5 bases; J trimming: 2 bases; junction bases outside the gene matches: 6. The CDR3 has 15 amino acids. The CDR3 loop reads CASSTFGRATDTQYF. CDR3 nucleotide sequence: TGTGCCAGCAGTACGTTCGGGAGGGCCACAGATACGCAGTATTTT.

This clonotype was detected a few times. The chain carries TRBV5-1 and TRBJ2-5; 9 positions agree with TRBD1. Per germline, CDR1 SGHRS and CDR2 YFSETQ. V lost 3 bases to trimming and J lost 5 bases; unmatched junction nucleotides: 8. CDR3 size: 15 residues. The CDR3 sequence: CASSSPGQGEETQYF. The CDR3 nucleotides read TGCGCCAGCAGCTCCCCGGGACAGGGAGAGGAGACCCAGTACTTC.

There are a few counts of this clonotype. V and J are TRBV18 and TRBJ2-1; 10 bases line up with TRBD2. This CDR3 spans 16 amino acids. Germline V CDR1 and CDR2: KGHSH, LQKENI. Trimming at V came to 0 bases and at J to 5 bases, leaving 4 bases not matched to a gene. The chain's CDR3 is CASSPPTSGPNNEQFF. CDR3 nucleotide sequence: TGTGCCAGCTCACCACCGACTAGCGGGCCTAACAATGAGCAGTTCTTC.

This clonotype has just a few counts. The CDR3 DNA reads as TGTGCCAGCAGCTTCTTGCGGGAGGGAGATACGCAGTATTTT. Its translation is CASSFLREGDTQYF. V and J are TRBV7-2 and TRBJ2-3; the match to TRBD2 covers 9 bases. The CDR3 has 14 residues. Trimming cost V 3 bases and J 5 bases; bases outside gene matches: 3. The germline V gene encodes CDR1 SGHTA and CDR2 FQGNSA. Drawing the rest from reference TRBV7-2 and TRBJ2-3, the complete variable domain is GAGVSQSPSNKVTEKGKDVELRCDPISGHTALYWYRQSLGQGLEFLIYFQGNSAPDKSGLPSDRFSAERTGGSVSTLTIQRTQQEDSAVYLCASSFLREGDTQYFGPGTRLTVL.

The chain recombines TRBV28 with TRBJ1-5; maybe TRBD1 (5 bases). V was trimmed by 5 bases and J by 5 bases, leaving 16 bases between them. CDR1 and CDR2 (germline): MDHEN, SYDVKM. The CDR3 extends over 15 amino acids. As DNA, the CDR3 is TGTGCCAGCAGTACGCAGGGTGATTGGGATCAGCCCCAGCATTTT. It translates to CASSTQGDWDQPQHF.